This T cell receptor (beta chain) was sequenced during a study of T cell responses to AZD1222 COVID-19 vaccine. V lost 2 bases and J 1 base, leaving 3 bases between the germline ends. CDR3 length equals 12 residues. Germline values: CDR1 SNHLY, CDR2 FYNNEI. The assay was immunoSEQ multiplex PCR, and TCRdb's table has in-frame clones only and misses some. The sample includes some 150,000 clones, around 89% of them seen just once. The sample here was peripheral blood, taken on day 0 of AZD1222 vaccination. This clonotype was sampled from an adult in good health. The rearrangement joins TRBV2 to TRBJ2-7; D remains ambiguous. The CDR3 loop is CASSEQSYEQYF. In DNA, the CDR3 is TGTGCCAGCAGTGAACAGTCCTACGAGCAGTACTTC. Combining the CDR3 with reference TRBV2 and TRBJ2-7 gives the whole variable domain EPEVTQTPSHQVTQMGQEVILRCVPISNHLYFYWYRQILGQKVEFLVSFYNNEISEKSEIFDDQFSVERPDGSNFTLKIRSTKLEDSAMYFCASSEQSYEQYFGPGTRLTVT.